This entry lists 22 T cell receptor beta chains sequenced from one sample in a study of cytomegalovirus exposure and HLA in healthy donors (dated by TCRdb to 2015 to 2018). Library preparation used the immunoSEQ multiplex PCR assay. The multiplex PCR relied on a mix of 60 forward primers for TCR Vbeta segments and 13 reverse primers for TCR Jbeta segments. TCRdb stores this immuneACCESS table with in-frame sequences only. Part of the clones is absent; in the studies checked, under half of the shortfall reflects unresolved V genes, and no reason is known for the rest. For this sample the table gives 200,000 to 250,000 clones, of which 81% were detected only once. Almost 8% of the sample is in the top ten clones. The sequenced sample consisted of PBMCs. These receptors originate from a woman in her fifties or sixties in good health and CMV-seropositive.

The chain carries TRBV9 and TRBJ2-3; 7 bases are a match to TRBD1. J was trimmed by 3 bases and V by 0 bases; bases with no gene match: 4. Germline V gives CDR1 SGDLS, CDR2 YYNGEE. The CDR3 is 15 amino acids. The CDR3 DNA sequence: TGTGCCAGCAGCGTAGCGGGACAGTTTACAGATACGCAGTATTTT. It codes for CASSVAGQFTDTQYF.

The rearrangement joins TRBV6-5 to TRBJ1-1, with 9 bases that match TRBD1. There are 14 residues in the CDR3. Germline V lookup: CDR1 MNHEY, CDR2 SVGAGI. Trimming removed 4 bases from V and 7 bases from J; junction bases left unmatched: 7. DNA of the CDR3: TGTGCCAGCAGTTTGGACAGGGGAATGGGTGAAGCTTTCTTT. It codes for CASSLDRGMGEAFF.

This chain uses TRBV7-9 with TRBJ2-5; 8 bases match TRBD2. There are 16 residues in the CDR3. CDR1 is SEHNR and CDR2 is FQNEAQ in the germline V gene (reference sequence). The ends lost 1 base at V and 5 bases at J; junction bases unmatched: 9. CDR3 residues: CASSLEGSLAGETQYF. The CDR3 DNA reads as TGTGCCAGCAGCTTAGAAGGGTCATTAGCGGGGGAGACCCAGTACTTC.

This clone was seen just once. This chain links TRBV7-9 with TRBJ2-1, with 10 bases aligning to TRBD2. This CDR3 has 15 amino acids. V was pared by 4 bases and J by 3 bases, with 3 bases of the junction left unmatched. Germline V gene sequence: CDR1 SEHNR, CDR2 FQNEAQ (reference sequence). The CDR3 DNA is TGTGCCAGCAGCTCTGGACTAGCGGACTACAATGAGCAGTTCTTC. This gives the protein CASSSGLADYNEQFF. The full variable domain, with the rest looked up from reference TRBV7-9 and TRBJ2-1, is DTGVSQNPRHKITKRGQNVTFRCDPISEHNRLYWYRQTLGQGPEFLTYFQNEAQLEKSRLLSDRFSAERPKGSFSTLEIQRTEQGDSAMYLCASSSGLADYNEQFFGPGTRLTVL.

This clone was observed a handful of times. This chain joins TRBV28 and TRBJ2-1; D is perhaps TRBD2 (5 bases). Trimming removed 4 bases from V and 3 bases from J, with 13 bases in between. This CDR3 has 15 amino acids. Germline V CDR1 and CDR2: MDHEN, SYDVKM. This chain's CDR3 is CASSSVSRDYNEQFF. The CDR3 nucleotides read TGTGCCAGCAGTTCGGTTAGCCGGGACTACAATGAGCAGTTCTTC.

This chain links TRBV9 with TRBJ2-7, with 8 positions matching TRBD2. The germline V gene has CDR1 SGDLS and CDR2 YYNGEE. The CDR3 totals 15 residues. The J segment lost 6 bases and the V segment lost 0 bases, leaving 8 bases of the junction unmatched. The CDR3, as DNA: TGTGCCAGCAGCGTAGATGCGGGAGGTTTGGGCGAGCAGTACTTC. Encoded protein: CASSVDAGGLGEQYF.

The count of this clone is one. The J gene is TRBJ2-3, the V gene TRBV18; 8 nucleotides line up with TRBD2. The germline V gene encodes CDR1 KGHSH and CDR2 LQKENI. V dropped 8 bases and J dropped 0; count of bases not matched to a gene: 7. The CDR3 loop spans 15 amino acids. The CDR3, as DNA: TGTGCCAGCCACAGCACTAGCGGTAGCACAGATACGCAGTATTTT. Protein sequence: CASHSTSGSTDTQYF.

The chain joins TRBV30 to TRBJ2-1; 8 bases map to TRBD2. The CDR3 has 18 residues. Losses at the gene ends were 3 bases for V and 1 base for J; bases not matched to a gene: 14. CDR1 and CDR2 from the germline V gene are GTSNPN and SVGIG (reference sequence). CDR3 DNA: TGTGCCTGGAGCGCCGGCCAAACGGGGGGGAGGTCCTACAATGAGCAGTTCTTC. Translated: CAWSAGQTGGRSYNEQFF.

The V gene is TRBV18, the J gene TRBJ2-7; TRBD2 aligns across 16 bases. CDR1 and CDR2 (germline): KGHSH, LQKENI. With V trimmed by 3 bases and J by 4 bases, 9 bases remained unmatched. The CDR3 covers 18 residues. The CDR3 here is CASSPSGTSGRAPYEQYF. CDR3 in DNA: TGTGCCAGCTCACCCTCTGGGACTAGCGGGAGGGCCCCGTACGAGCAGTACTTC.

This CDR3 is CASSTGNQPQHF. The CDR3 DNA is TGTGCCAGCTCGACAGGCAATCAGCCCCAGCATTTT. V usage is TRBV28 and J usage is TRBJ1-5; a weak D match, TRBD1 (5 bases). Trimming left V 8 bases short and J 2 bases short, with 7 bases between. This CDR3 region has 12 residues. Germline-derived CDR1 and CDR2 are MDHEN and SYDVKM. The variable domain in full, with the rest retrieved from reference TRBV28 and TRBJ1-5, is DVKVTQSSRYLVKRTGEKVFLECVQDMDHENMFWYRQDPGLGLRLIYFSYDVKMKEKGDIPEGYSVSREKKERFSLILESASTNQTSMYLCASSTGNQPQHFGDGTRLSIL.

The chain uses TRBV13 and TRBJ2-5; weak D call: TRBD2 (5 bases). Trimming left V 5 bases short and J 5 bases short, with 24 bases between. Per the germline V gene, CDR1 is PRHDT and CDR2 is FYEKMQ (reference sequence). The CDR3 is made up of 17 amino acids. CDR3 bases: TGTGCCAGCAGCCCCGAGGGAAAGGGTGGCCTTAGCGAGACCCAGTACTTC. It translates to CASSPEGKGGLSETQYF.

The CDR3 is CASRTRVPYEQYF. For the CDR3, the DNA is TGTGCCAGCAGAACGAGGGTCCCCTACGAGCAGTACTTC. The V gene is TRBV27, the J gene TRBJ2-7; TRBD2 is a possible D gene (5 bases). Germline CDR1 is MNHEY and CDR2 is SMNVEV (reference sequence). Trimming shortened V by 6 bases and J by 2 bases, and 11 bases separated the two germline ends. This CDR3 contains 13 residues.

This rearrangement joins TRBV7-8 to TRBJ2-3; 7 bases are a match to TRBD2. The germline V gene has CDR1 SGHVS and CDR2 FQNEAQ. J was trimmed by 4 bases and V by 5 bases; bases with no gene match: 9. This CDR3 is built from 15 residues. Here the CDR3 DNA reads TGTGCCAGCAGCACCCGGGACTACGTCTCAGATACGCAGTATTTT. It codes for CASSTRDYVSDTQYF.

J is TRBJ1-2 and V is TRBV4-1; no clear D gene. The CDR3 is 16 amino acids. CDR1 is MGHRA and CDR2 is YSYEKL in the germline V gene. The germline V and J ends were trimmed by 1 base and 1 base, with 13 bases remaining between them. CDR3: CASSQGFSALNYGYTF. CDR3 DNA sequence: TGCGCCAGCAGCCAAGGTTTCAGTGCTCTTAACTATGGCTACACCTTC.

This chain joins TRBV2 and TRBJ1-4; 9 nucleotides agree with TRBD1. CDR1 is SNHLY and CDR2 is FYNNEI in the germline V gene. This CDR3 is built from 16 residues. The junction had 4 bases not matched to a gene; V was cut back by 4 bases and J by 1 base. The CDR3 nucleotides are TGTGCCAGCAGTGCCCCGGACAGGGGAACTAATGAAAAACTGTTTTTT. The encoded protein is CASSAPDRGTNEKLFF.

This chain links TRBV25-1 with TRBJ2-7, with 7 positions matching TRBD2. With V trimmed by 1 base and J by 0 bases, 3 bases remained unmatched. CDR1 is MGHDK, CDR2 SYGVNS, per germline. This CDR3 is 15 amino acids long. The CDR3 spells CASSESGGTSYEQYF. The DNA for the CDR3 is TGTGCCAGCAGTGAATCGGGGGGAACCTCCTACGAGCAGTACTTC.

As regards this clone: A junction boundary mismatches the germline segment, possibly from a read error. The J gene is TRBJ1-1, the V gene TRBV7-9; D uncertain. The CDR3 loop spans 12 amino acids. CDR1 and CDR2 (germline): SEHNR, FQNEAQ (reference sequence). The CDR3 coding sequence is TGTTCCAGCAGCTCTAGGTCGACTGAAGCTTTCTTT. Protein sequence: CSSSSRSTEAFF.

This clone was seen only once. This rearrangement joins TRBV11-2 to TRBJ2-7; 7 nucleotides line up with TRBD1. The CDR3 extends over 13 amino acids. Germline V gives CDR1 SGHAT, CDR2 FQNNGV. After removal of 1 base from V and 3 bases from J, the junction contained 0 bases not matched to a gene. This CDR3 reads CASSLGTGYEQYF. Here the CDR3 DNA reads TGTGCCAGCAGCTTAGGGACAGGCTACGAGCAGTACTTC.

The table lists this clone with a count of one. The chain couples TRBV29-1 to TRBJ1-2, with TRBD1 matching 11 bases. This CDR3 comprises 12 residues. Germline-derived CDR1 and CDR2 are SQVTM and ANQGSEA. V gave up 8 bases and J gave up 6 bases; unmatched junction bases: 5. Here the CDR3 reads CSFRTGGDGYTF. The CDR3 bases are TGCAGCTTCCGGACAGGGGGCGATGGCTACACCTTC.

This rearrangement joins TRBV7-2 to TRBJ1-2; D not resolved. CDR1 is SGHTA, CDR2 FQGNSA, per germline. V was pared by 0 bases and J by 4 bases, with 6 bases between. The CDR3 loop spans 13 amino acids. CDR3: CASSLAAFYGYTF. For the CDR3, the DNA is TGTGCCAGCAGCTTAGCTGCGTTCTATGGCTACACCTTC.

The V call is TRBV6-5, the J call TRBJ1-2; D is perhaps TRBD1 (6 bases). The germline V gene encodes CDR1 MNHEY and CDR2 SVGAGI. The CDR3 has 11 amino acids. Trimming cost V 4 bases and J 8 bases, with 8 bases left between them. This CDR3 reads CASSSGTGYTF. The DNA of the CDR3 is TGTGCCAGCAGTTCCGGGACAGGCTACACCTTC.

The chain links TRBV5-5 to TRBJ1-4, with D possibly TRBD1 on 6 matching bases. V lost 1 base and J lost 5, with 12 bases in between. The germline V gene encodes CDR1 SGHKS and CDR2 YYEKEE (reference sequence). The CDR3 runs 15 residues. CDR3: CASSLSGGLNEKLFF. CDR3 DNA sequence: TGTGCCAGCAGCTTGTCGGGGGGGCTCAATGAAAAACTGTTTTTT.